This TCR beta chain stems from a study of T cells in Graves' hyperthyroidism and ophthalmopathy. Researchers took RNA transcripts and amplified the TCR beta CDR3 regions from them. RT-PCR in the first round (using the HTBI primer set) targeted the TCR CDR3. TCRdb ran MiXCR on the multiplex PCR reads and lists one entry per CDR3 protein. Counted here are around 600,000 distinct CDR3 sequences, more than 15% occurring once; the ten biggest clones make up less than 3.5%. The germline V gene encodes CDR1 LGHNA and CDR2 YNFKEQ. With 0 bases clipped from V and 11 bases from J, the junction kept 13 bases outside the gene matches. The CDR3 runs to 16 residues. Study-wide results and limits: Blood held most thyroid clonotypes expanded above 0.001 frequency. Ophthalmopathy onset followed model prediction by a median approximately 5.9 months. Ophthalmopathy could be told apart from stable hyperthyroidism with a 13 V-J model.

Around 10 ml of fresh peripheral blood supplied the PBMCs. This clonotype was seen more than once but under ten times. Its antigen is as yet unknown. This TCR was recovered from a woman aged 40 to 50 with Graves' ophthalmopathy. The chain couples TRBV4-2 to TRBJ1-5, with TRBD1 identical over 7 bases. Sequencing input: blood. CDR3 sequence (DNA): TGTGCCAGCAGCCAAGATCTTCGGGGGACAGAACTTACCCAGCATTTT. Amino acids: CASSQDLRGTELTQHF.